This T cell receptor (beta chain) appears in the sequencing data of a study of blood T cells in healthy people across ages. General study points: In older individuals, TCR beta diversity per million T cells was lower, falling roughly linearly with age.

Extraction of total RNA produced a minimum of 5 micrograms from each sample. There are 14 residues in the CDR3. With 3 bases removed from V and 0 bases from J, the gap between germline ends came to 12 bases. Germline lookup yields CDR1 DFQATT and CDR2 SNEGSKA (reference sequence). A J-beta primer mix and a sample-barcoded 5' primer were used in a second PCR of about 7 to 12 cycles. The authors tagged each cDNA molecule using a template-switch adaptor with 12 random nucleotides. Each of the samples gave a minimum of 3 million paired-end reads that contained CDR3. MiXCR, run by TCRdb on the 5' RACE reads, gives a single entry per CDR3 protein. The sample yields fewer than 900,000 distinct CDR3 sequences, roughly 45% seen once. Regarding this clonotype: No antigen is known for it.

The TCR sequence derives from an older woman in good health. This chain uses TRBV20-1 with TRBJ2-7, with D uncertain. The sequenced sample consisted of blood. The CDR3 coding sequence is TGCAGTGCTAGTTTTATAGGGAACTCCTACGAGCAGTACTTC. It specifies CSASFIGNSYEQYF.